What follows are 10 T cell receptor beta chains derived from one specimen sequenced in a study of cytomegalovirus exposure and HLA in healthy donors (dated by TCRdb to 2015 to 2018). Receptors were amplified or captured by the immunoSEQ multiplex PCR assay. The multiplex PCR relied on a mix of 60 forward primers for TCR Vbeta segments and 13 reverse primers for TCR Jbeta segments. This immuneACCESS table, as held by TCRdb, lists in-frame sequences with V and J called but not all clones. Of the missing ones, under half trace to an unresolved V gene in checked studies; the others have no known cause. The sample profile shows just over 150,000 clones; around 83% of them were found once. The leading ten clones occupy about 2.1% of the sample. The source material was PBMCs. The receptors originated from a young man in good health and CMV-seropositive.

This chain links TRBV27 with TRBJ2-3, with a tentative D call TRBD1 (7 bases). Germline values: CDR1 MNHEY, CDR2 SMNVEV (reference sequence). V lost 8 bases and J 6 bases, leaving 24 bases between the germline ends. The CDR3 contains 16 residues. The CDR3 loop is CASHRDRALGGDTQYF. For the CDR3, the DNA is TGTGCCAGCCATAGAGACAGGGCGTTAGGAGGGGATACGCAGTATTTT.

V usage is TRBV6-5 and J usage is TRBJ1-6, with D uncertain. Trimming removed 2 bases from V and 7 bases from J, with 9 bases in between. This CDR3 is built from 14 residues. Germline V gives CDR1 MNHEY, CDR2 SVGAGI. The CDR3 reads CASSYAGRNSPLHF. CDR3 nucleotides: TGTGCCAGCAGTTACGCCGGGAGAAATTCACCCCTCCACTTT.

The chain carries TRBV19 and TRBJ1-5; tentative D call: TRBD1 (5 bases). Between the trimmed V and J ends, which lost 6 bases and 4 bases, there was a span of 13 bases. This CDR3 region has 14 residues. Germline V gene sequence: CDR1 LNHDA, CDR2 SQIVND (reference sequence). The CDR3, as DNA: TGTGCCAGTAGGGACAATGCCAATAATCAGCCCCAGCATTTT. It yields the protein CASRDNANNQPQHF.

J is TRBJ2-1 and V is TRBV9; tentatively, D is TRBD2 (5 bases). The CDR3 consists of 16 residues. CDR1 is SGDLS and CDR2 is YYNGEE in the germline V gene. Trimming removed 3 bases at V and 0 bases at J, with 13 bases between. CDR3 loop: CASSAIPGSSYNEQFF. CDR3 DNA sequence: TGTGCCAGCAGCGCCATCCCGGGGAGCTCCTACAATGAGCAGTTCTTC.

V usage is TRBV27 and J usage is TRBJ2-3; a weak D match, TRBD1 (5 bases). In germline, CDR1 is MNHEY, CDR2 SMNVEV (reference sequence). With 5 bases removed from V and 6 bases from J, the gap between germline ends came to 18 bases. The CDR3 is made up of 15 amino acids. The CDR3, as DNA: TGTGCCAGCAGTCTACAGGTCTCTTTTTTGGATACGCAGTATTTT. It translates to CASSLQVSFLDTQYF.

This clone was seen only a few times. The genes are TRBV30 and TRBJ2-6; possible D gene TRBD1, 6 bases. The CDR3 sequence is 16 residues long. V dropped 3 bases and J dropped 0 bases, with 12 bases sitting between them. CDR1 is GTSNPN and CDR2 is SVGIG in the germline V gene (reference sequence). DNA of the CDR3: TGTGCCTGGAGAAAGACAGGACCCTCTGGGGCCAACGTCCTGACTTTC. Amino acid sequence: CAWRKTGPSGANVLTF.

The chain employs TRBV11-2 and TRBJ2-7, with 8 bases lining up with TRBD1. After removal of 4 bases from V and 2 bases from J, the junction contained 7 bases not matched to a gene. Germline V gene lookup returns CDR1 SGHAT and CDR2 FQNNGV. CDR3 length: 15 residues. The CDR3 region has the DNA TGTGCCAGCAGCTCGGACAGGGTGTCAACCTACGAGCAGTACTTC. Translation gives CASSSDRVSTYEQYF.

The chain uses TRBV7-9 and TRBJ2-1; the match to TRBD2 covers 9 bases. Germline V lookup: CDR1 SEHNR, CDR2 FQNEAQ (reference sequence). This CDR3 spans 15 amino acids. After removal of 3 bases from V and 9 bases from J, the junction contained 9 bases not matched to a gene. The CDR3 here is CASSLPAGGPSEQFF. The CDR3 nucleotides read TGTGCCAGCAGCTTGCCCGCGGGGGGGCCGAGTGAGCAGTTCTTC.

The genes are TRBV14 and TRBJ1-3; D not certain. From germline, CDR1 is SGHDN and CDR2 FVKESK. The CDR3 runs 16 residues. V was shortened by 0 bases and J by 4 bases, with 13 bases between the two germline ends. The CDR3 nucleotides are TGTGCCAGCAGCCAAGAGGTCGCAGGAGGAGGAAACACCATATATTTT. Translating gives CASSQEVAGGGNTIYF.

This chain uses TRBV19 with TRBJ1-4; 9 bases align to TRBD1. The V gene end was trimmed by 1 base and the J gene end by 8 bases; junction bases not matched to a gene: 2. This CDR3 is built from 14 residues. Germline assignment: CDR1 LNHDA and CDR2 SQIVND (reference sequence). This CDR3 reads CASSIGQGEEKLFF. The CDR3 bases are TGTGCCAGTAGTATAGGACAGGGGGAGGAAAAACTGTTTTTT.